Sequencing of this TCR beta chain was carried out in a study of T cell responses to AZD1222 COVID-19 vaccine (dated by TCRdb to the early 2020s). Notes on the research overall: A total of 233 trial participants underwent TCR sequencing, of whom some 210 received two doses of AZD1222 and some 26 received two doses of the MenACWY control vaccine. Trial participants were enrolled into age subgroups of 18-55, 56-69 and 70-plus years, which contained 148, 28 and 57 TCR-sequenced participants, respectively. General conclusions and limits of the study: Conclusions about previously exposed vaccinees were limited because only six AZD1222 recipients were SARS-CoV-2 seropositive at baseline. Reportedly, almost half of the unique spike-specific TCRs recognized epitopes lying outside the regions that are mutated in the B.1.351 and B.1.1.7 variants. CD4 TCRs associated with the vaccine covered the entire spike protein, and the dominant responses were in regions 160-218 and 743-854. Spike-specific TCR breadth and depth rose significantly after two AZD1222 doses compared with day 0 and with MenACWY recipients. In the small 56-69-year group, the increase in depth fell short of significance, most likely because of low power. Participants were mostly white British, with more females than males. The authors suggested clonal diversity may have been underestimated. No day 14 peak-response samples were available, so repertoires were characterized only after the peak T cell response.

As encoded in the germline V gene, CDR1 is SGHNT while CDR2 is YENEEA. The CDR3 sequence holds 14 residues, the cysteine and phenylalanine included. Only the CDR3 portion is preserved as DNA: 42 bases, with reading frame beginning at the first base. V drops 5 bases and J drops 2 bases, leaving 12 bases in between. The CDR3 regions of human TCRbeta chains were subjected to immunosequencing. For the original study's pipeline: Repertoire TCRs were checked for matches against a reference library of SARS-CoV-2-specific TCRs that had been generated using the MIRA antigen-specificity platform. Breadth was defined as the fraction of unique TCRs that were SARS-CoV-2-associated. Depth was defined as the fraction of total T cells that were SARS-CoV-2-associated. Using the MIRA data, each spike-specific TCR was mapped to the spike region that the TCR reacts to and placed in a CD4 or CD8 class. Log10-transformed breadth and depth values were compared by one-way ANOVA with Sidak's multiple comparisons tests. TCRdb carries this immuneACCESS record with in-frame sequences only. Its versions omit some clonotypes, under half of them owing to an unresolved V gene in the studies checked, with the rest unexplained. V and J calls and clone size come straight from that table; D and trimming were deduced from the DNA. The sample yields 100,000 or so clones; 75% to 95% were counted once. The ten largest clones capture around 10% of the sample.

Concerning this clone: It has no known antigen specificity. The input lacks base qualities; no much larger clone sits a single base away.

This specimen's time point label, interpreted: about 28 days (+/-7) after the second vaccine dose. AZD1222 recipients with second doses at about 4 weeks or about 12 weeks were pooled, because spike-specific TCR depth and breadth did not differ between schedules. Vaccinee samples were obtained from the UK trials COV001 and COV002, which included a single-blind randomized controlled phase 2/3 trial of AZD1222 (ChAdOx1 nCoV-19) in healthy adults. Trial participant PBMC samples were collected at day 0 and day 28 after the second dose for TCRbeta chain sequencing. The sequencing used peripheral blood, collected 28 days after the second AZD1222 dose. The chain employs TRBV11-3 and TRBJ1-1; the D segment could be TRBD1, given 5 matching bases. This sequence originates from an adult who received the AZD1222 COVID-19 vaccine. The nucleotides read TGTGCCAGCAGCCCCCAGGGAGTTAACACTGAAGCTTTCTTT. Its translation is CASSPQGVNTEAFF.